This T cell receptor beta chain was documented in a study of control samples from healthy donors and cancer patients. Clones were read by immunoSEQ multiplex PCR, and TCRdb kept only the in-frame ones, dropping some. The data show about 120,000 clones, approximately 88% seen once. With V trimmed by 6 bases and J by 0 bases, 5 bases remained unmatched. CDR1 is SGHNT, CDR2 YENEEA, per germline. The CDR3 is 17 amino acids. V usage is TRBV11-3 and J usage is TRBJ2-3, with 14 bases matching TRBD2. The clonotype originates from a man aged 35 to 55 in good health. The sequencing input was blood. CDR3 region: CASSRLAGGPSTDTQYF. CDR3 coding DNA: TGTGCCAGCAGTCGACTAGCGGGGGGGCCCAGCACAGATACGCAGTATTTT.